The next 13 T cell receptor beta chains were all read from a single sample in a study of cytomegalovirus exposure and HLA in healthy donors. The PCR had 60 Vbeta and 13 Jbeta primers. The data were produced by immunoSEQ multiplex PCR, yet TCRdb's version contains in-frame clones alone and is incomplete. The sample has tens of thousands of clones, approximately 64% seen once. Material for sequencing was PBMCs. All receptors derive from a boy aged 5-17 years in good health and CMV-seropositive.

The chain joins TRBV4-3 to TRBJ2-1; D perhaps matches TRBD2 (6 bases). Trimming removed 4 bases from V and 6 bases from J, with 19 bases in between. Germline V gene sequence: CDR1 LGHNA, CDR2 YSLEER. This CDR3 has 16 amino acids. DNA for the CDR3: TGCGCCAGCAGCCCCCGCGGGGTAGCAAGGGCCAATGAGCAGTTCTTC. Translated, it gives CASSPRGVARANEQFF.

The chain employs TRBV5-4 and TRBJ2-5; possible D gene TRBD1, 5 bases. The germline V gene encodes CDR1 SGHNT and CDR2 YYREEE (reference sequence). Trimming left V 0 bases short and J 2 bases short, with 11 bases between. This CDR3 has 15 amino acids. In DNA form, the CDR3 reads TGTGCCAGCAGCTTGGCGCAACAGGTTCAAGAGACCCAGTACTTC. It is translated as CASSLAQQVQETQYF.

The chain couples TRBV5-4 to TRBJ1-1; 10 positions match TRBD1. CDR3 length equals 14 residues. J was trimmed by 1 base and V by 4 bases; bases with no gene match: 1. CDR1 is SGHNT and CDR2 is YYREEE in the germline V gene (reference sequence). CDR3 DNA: TGTGCCAGCAGCCGGGACAGGGGGAACACTGAAGCTTTCTTT. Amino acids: CASSRDRGNTEAFF. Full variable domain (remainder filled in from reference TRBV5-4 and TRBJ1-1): ETGVTQSPTHLIKTRGQQVTLRCSSQSGHNTVSWYQQALGQGPQFIFQYYREEENGRGNFPPRFSGLQFPNYSSELNVNALELDDSALYLCASSRDRGNTEAFFGQGTRLTVV.

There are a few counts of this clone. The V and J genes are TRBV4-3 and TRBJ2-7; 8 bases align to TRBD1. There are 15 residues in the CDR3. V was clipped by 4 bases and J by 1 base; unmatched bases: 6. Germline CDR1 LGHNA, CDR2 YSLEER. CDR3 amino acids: CASSRDRTASYEQYF. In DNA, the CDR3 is TGCGCCAGCAGCCGGGACAGGACAGCTTCCTACGAGCAGTACTTC.

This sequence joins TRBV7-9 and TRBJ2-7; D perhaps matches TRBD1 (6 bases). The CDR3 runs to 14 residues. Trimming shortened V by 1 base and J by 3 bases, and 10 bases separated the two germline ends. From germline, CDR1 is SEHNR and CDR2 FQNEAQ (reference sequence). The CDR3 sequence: CASSLDQGNYEQYF. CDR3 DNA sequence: TGTGCCAGCAGCTTAGATCAGGGGAACTACGAGCAGTACTTC. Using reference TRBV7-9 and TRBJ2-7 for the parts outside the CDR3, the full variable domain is DTGVSQNPRHKITKRGQNVTFRCDPISEHNRLYWYRQTLGQGPEFLTYFQNEAQLEKSRLLSDRFSAERPKGSFSTLEIQRTEQGDSAMYLCASSLDQGNYEQYFGPGTRLTVT.

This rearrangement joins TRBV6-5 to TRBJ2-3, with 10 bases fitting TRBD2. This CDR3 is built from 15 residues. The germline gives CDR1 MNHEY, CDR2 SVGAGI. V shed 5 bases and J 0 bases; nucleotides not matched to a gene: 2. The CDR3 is CASSPSGSSTDTQYF. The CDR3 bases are TGTGCCAGCAGTCCTAGCGGGAGTAGCACAGATACGCAGTATTTT.

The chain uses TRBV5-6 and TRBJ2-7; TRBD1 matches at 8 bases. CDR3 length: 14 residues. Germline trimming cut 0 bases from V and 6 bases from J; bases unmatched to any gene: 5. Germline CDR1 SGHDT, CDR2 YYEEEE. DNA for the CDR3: TGTGCCAGCAGCTTGGGGCAGGGGGCGAGCGAGCAGTACTTC. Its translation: CASSLGQGASEQYF.

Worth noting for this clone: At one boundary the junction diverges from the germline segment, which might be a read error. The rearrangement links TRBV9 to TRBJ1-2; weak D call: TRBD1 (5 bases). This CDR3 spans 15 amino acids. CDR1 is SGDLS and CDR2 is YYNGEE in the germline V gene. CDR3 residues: CASSSEGPPHGGYPF. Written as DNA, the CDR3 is TGTGCCAGCAGCTCGGAGGGACCTCCCCATGGTGGCTACCCCTTC.

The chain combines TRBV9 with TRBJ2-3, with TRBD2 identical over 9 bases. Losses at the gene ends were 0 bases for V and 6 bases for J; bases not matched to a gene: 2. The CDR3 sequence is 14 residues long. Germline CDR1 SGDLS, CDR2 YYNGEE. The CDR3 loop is CASSVASGDDTQYF. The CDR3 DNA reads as TGTGCCAGCAGCGTAGCTAGCGGGGATGATACGCAGTATTTT.

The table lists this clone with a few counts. The CDR3 DNA follows: TGTGCCAGCAGACTCGGACAGGTTTATACCGGGGAGCTGTTTTTT. Amino acids: CASRLGQVYTGELFF. This sequence joins TRBV6-1 and TRBJ2-2; TRBD1 matches at 7 bases. The germline CDR1 and CDR2 sequences are MNHNS and SASEGT. This CDR3 contains 15 residues. V trimming: 6 bases; J trimming: 5 bases; junction bases outside the gene matches: 9.

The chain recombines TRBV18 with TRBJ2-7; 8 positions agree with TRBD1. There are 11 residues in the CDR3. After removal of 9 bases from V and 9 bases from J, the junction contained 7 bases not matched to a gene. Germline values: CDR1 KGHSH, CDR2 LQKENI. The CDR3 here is CASRTGSGQYF. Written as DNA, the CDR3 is TGTGCCAGTAGGACAGGGTCTGGGCAGTACTTC.

The CDR3 nucleotides read TGTGCCAGCAGCTTGGGAGCGGATTATGGCTACACCTTC. It specifies CASSLGADYGYTF. The gene calls are TRBV5-4 and TRBJ1-2; D is ambiguous. CDR1 SGHNT and CDR2 YYREEE come from the germline V gene (reference sequence). The CDR3 contains 13 residues. V lost 0 bases to trimming and J lost 5 bases, with 8 bases between them.

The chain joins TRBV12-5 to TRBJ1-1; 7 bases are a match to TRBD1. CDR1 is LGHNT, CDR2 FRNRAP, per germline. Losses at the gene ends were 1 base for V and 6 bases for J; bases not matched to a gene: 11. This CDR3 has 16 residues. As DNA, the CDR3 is TGTGCTAGTGGTTTGGCACCGCCACAGGGGAAGGCTGAAGCTTTCTTT. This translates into CASGLAPPQGKAEAFF.